There are many counts of the clone carrying this T cell receptor beta chain. Its antigen remains unknown. One entry per CDR3 protein results from TCRdb running MiXCR on the 5' RACE reads. The data contain about 66,000 distinct CDR3 sequences, 3.9% of them singletons. With 0 bases removed from V and 0 bases from J, the gap between germline ends came to 12 bases. CDR1 and CDR2 from the germline V gene are DFQATT and SNEGSKA (reference sequence). The CDR3 runs 17 residues. The sample originates from a study of neurological immune-mediated disorders. Study in general: In a group of roughly 34 multiple sclerosis patients, roughly 31 had the relapsing-remitting type and 3 had the secondary progressive type. Whole-study findings and limits: A possible signature appeared as one related-CDR3 cluster, in which phylogenetic grouping placed the repertoires of 18 of 34 multiple sclerosis patients.

The chain recombines TRBV20-1 with TRBJ2-6, with TRBD1 as a possible D gene (5 bases). This sequence originates from a man aged 30 to 45 with multiple sclerosis. Sequenced material: PBMCs. This CDR3 is CSARDVQEHSGANVLTF. DNA for the CDR3: TGCAGTGCTAGAGATGTACAGGAGCACTCTGGGGCCAACGTCCTGACTTTC.